The source of this T cell receptor (beta chain) is a study of T cells after somatic rescue of genetic block. This clone came up once. The repertoire was sequenced with immunoSEQ multiplex PCR; TCRdb's copy has only in-frame clones and lacks some. The table records 70,000 or so clones, about 92% of them present only once. V was cut by 0 bases and J by 0 bases, with 13 bases left in between. The CDR3 loop spans 17 amino acids. Germline CDR1 and CDR2: MGHRA and YSYEKL. The chain joins TRBV4-1 to TRBJ2-3; D call uncertain. The sequence was obtained from a man in his forties. Sequenced input: peripheral blood mononuclear cells (PBMCs). The CDR3 nucleotides read TGCGCCAGCAGCCAAGAATCCCTAACTACTAGCACAGATACGCAGTATTTT. Amino acid sequence: CASSQESLTTSTDTQYF.